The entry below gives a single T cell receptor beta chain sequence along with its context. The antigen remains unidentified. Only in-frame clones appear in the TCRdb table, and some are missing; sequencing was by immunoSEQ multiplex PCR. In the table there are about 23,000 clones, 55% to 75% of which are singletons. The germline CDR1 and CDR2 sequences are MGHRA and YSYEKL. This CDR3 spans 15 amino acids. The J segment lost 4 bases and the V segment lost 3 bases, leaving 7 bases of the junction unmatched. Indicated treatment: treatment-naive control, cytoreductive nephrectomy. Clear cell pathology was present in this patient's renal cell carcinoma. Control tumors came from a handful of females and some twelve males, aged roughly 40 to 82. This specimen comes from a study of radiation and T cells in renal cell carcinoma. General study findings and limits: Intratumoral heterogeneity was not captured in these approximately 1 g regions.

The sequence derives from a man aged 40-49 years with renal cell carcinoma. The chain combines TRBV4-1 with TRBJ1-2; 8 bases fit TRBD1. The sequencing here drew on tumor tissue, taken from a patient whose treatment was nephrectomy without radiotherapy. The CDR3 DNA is TGCGCCAGCAGCCATCAAACGGGACAGGTCTATGGCTACACCTTC. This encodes CASSHQTGQVYGYTF.